A selection of T cell receptor beta chains follows, all from one sample in a study of cytomegalovirus exposure and HLA in healthy donors. Data came from immunoSEQ multiplex PCR; TCRdb stores just in-frame clones and leaves some out. The data show more than 100,000 clones, almost 90% seen once. The sample consisted of PBMCs. Every receptor here comes from a man aged 25-40 years in good health and CMV-seronegative. Each CDR3 is given with its conserved first and last residue. A D gene is named only where the DNA matches it firmly. Some rows have no size entry. The others give once, few or many, or a class for an expanded clone.

j_gene,v_gene,len,d_gene,abundance,CDR3aa,CDR3nt
TRBJ1-1,TRBV2,13,-,-,CASSWGQNTEAFF,TGTGCCAGCAGCTGGGGACAGAACACTGAAGCTTTCTTT
TRBJ2-7,TRBV4-3,15,TRBD1,once,CASSQDRSSSYEQYF,TGCGCCAGCAGCCAGGACAGGTCATCCTCCTACGAGCAGTACTTC
TRBJ2-1,TRBV5-4,16,-,-,CASSPAVRNPYNEQFF,TGTGCCAGCAGCCCCGCCGTGAGGAATCCCTACAATGAGCAGTTCTTC
TRBJ2-5,TRBV27,17,TRBD2,-,CASSFPTSGRAGKTQYF,TGTGCCAGCAGTTTCCCGACTAGCGGGAGGGCTGGAAAGACCCAGTACTTC
TRBJ2-7,TRBV6-5,13,-,-,CASSGMGGHEQYF,TGTGCCAGCAGTGGGATGGGAGGCCACGAGCAGTACTTC
TRBJ2-7,TRBV4-1,14,TRBD2,-,CASSQGLAAGEQYF,TGCGCCAGCAGCCAGGGACTAGCGGCGGGTGAGCAGTACTTC
TRBJ2-7,TRBV4-1,12,-,-,CASSQGLYEQYF,TGCGCCAGCAGCCAAGGACTCTACGAGCAGTACTTC
TRBJ2-7,TRBV9,15,TRBD2,-,CASSATGLWGSEQYF,TGTGCCAGCAGCGCCACGGGACTATGGGGATCCGAGCAGTACTTC
TRBJ2-2,TRBV11-2,15,TRBD1,few,CASSPLTGGAGELFF,TGTGCCAGCAGCCCCCTTACAGGGGGTGCCGGGGAGCTGTTTTTT
TRBJ1-2,TRBV13,17,TRBD1,-,CASSHRQGVDPNYGYTF,TGTGCCAGCAGCCACCGACAGGGTGTCGATCCTAACTATGGCTACACCTTC
TRBJ2-2,TRBV6-4,15,-,-,CASSDSLTPTGELFF,TGTGCCAGCAGTGACTCGTTGACTCCCACCGGGGAGCTGTTTTTT
TRBJ2-7,TRBV23-1,14,TRBD1,-,CASHGGQGNYEQYF,TGCGCCAGCCATGGGGGACAGGGCAACTACGAGCAGTACTTC
TRBJ2-5,TRBV2,15,TRBD1,once,CASSHPGQGRETQYF,TGTGCCAGCAGTCATCCGGGACAGGGTCGAGAGACCCAGTACTTC
TRBJ2-1,TRBV5-1,16,-,-,CASSFHPQGTGNEQFF,TGCGCCAGCAGCTTCCACCCACAGGGAACGGGCAATGAGCAGTTCTTC
TRBJ2-7,TRBV4-3,15,-,once,CASSQDPRAFYEQYF,TGCGCCAGCAGCCAAGACCCGCGGGCCTTCTACGAGCAGTACTTC
TRBJ2-2,TRBV9,14,TRBD1,-,CASREDRTHGELFF,TGTGCCAGCAGGGAGGACAGGACCCACGGGGAGCTGTTTTTT
TRBJ2-2,TRBV30,13,TRBD2,-,CAWSRTSAGELFF,TGTGCCTGGAGTCGGACTAGCGCCGGGGAGCTGTTTTTT